Reported below is one T cell receptor beta chain. The source of the sample is a study of blood T cell repertoires in COVID-19. Germline values: CDR1 MNHEY, CDR2 SVGAGI. CDR3 length: 13 residues. The ends lost 9 bases at V and 1 base at J; junction bases unmatched: 3. The data were produced by immunoSEQ multiplex PCR, yet TCRdb's version contains in-frame clones alone and is incomplete. The sample carries 95,000 to 100,000 clones, almost 95% recorded once. Sequenced input: peripheral blood. The source of this sequence is a middle-aged man with active COVID-19. The chain couples TRBV6-5 to TRBJ1-5; 7 positions match TRBD1. DNA of the CDR3: TGTGCCAGTAGGGGACAGAGCAATCAGCCCCAGCATTTT. Encoded protein: CASRGQSNQPQHF.